Each of the 8 T cell receptor beta chains below was sequenced from the same sample in a study of T-cell reconstitution after alpha-beta-depleted transplantation in children. For TCRbeta, the library was prepared with unique molecular identifiers. TCRdb re-derived calls from the PCR reads in MiXCR, one entry per CDR3 protein. This sample has 600,000 to 700,000 distinct CDR3 sequences, with around 13% found just once. The input for sequencing was PBMCs, taken before TCRalphabeta/CD19-depleted stem cell transplant. The receptor set was obtained from a girl aged 2-10 years with congenital amegakaryocytic thrombocytopenia, due to receive a stem cell transplant.

This clonotype was seen at least ten times. The chain carries TRBV7-6 and TRBJ2-3, with D perhaps being TRBD1 or TRBD2 (5 bases each). V was clipped by 4 bases and J by 5 bases, with 19 bases between them. Germline V gene data show CDR1 as SGHVS and CDR2 as FNYEAQ. The CDR3 contains 16 residues. The CDR3 spells CASSSPSLGEIDTQYF. Written as DNA, the CDR3 is TGTGCCAGCAGCTCCCCGAGTTTAGGGGAGATAGATACGCAGTATTTT.

This chain links TRBV7-6 with TRBJ2-2; the D gene could be TRBD1 or TRBD2 (5 bases each). The CDR3 runs 14 residues. Germline loops: CDR1 SGHVS, CDR2 FNYEAQ. V lost 0 bases and J lost 7, with 9 bases in between. The CDR3 here is CASSLAGDHGELFF. The CDR3, as DNA: TGTGCCAGCAGCTTAGCTGGGGACCACGGGGAGCTGTTTTTT.

This clonotype was seen more than once but under ten times. The chain is built from TRBV10-3 and TRBJ1-2; 7 positions match TRBD1. Germline loops: CDR1 ENHRY, CDR2 SYGVKD. J lost 11 bases, V lost 4 bases, and 7 bases had no gene match. The CDR3 sequence is 12 residues long. This chain's CDR3 is CAISAQGVGYTF. CDR3 nucleotides: TGTGCCATCAGTGCCCAGGGGGTGGGGTACACCTTC.

This clonotype was seen more than once but under ten times. This chain uses TRBV4-1 with TRBJ2-3; D perhaps matches TRBD1 (6 bases). V was trimmed by 0 bases and J by 0 bases, leaving 13 bases between them. This CDR3 has 17 amino acids. Germline V CDR1 and CDR2: MGHRA, YSYEKL. CDR3 DNA sequence: TGCGCCAGCAGCCAAGAAACCGGGACAACTAGCACAGATACGCAGTATTTT. As protein: CASSQETGTTSTDTQYF.

This clonotype was detected ten times or more. The J gene is TRBJ2-3, the V gene TRBV20-1; maybe TRBD2 (6 bases). Trimming cost V 6 bases and J 1 base, with 14 bases left between them. In germline, CDR1 is DFQATT, CDR2 SNEGSKA (reference sequence). CDR3 length: 14 amino acids. The CDR3 DNA reads as TGCAGTGCCTCGGGGGAGTGGGGCACAGATACGCAGTATTTT. It yields the protein CSASGEWGTDTQYF.

As concerns this clonotype: One junction end disagrees with the germline gene, perhaps due to a read error. V is TRBV12-3 or TRBV12-4 and J is TRBJ1-5, with D possibly matching TRBD1 (6 bases). This CDR3 spans 19 amino acids. CDR3 DNA: TGTACCAGCTTTGCCGAACCCCGGACAGCTCTATATAGCAATCAGCCCCAGCATTTT. Protein: CTSFAEPRTALYSNQPQHF.

This clonotype was detected a few times. The rearrangement uses TRBV7-7 and TRBJ2-7; 7 bases match TRBD2. The CDR3 has 14 residues. Losses at the gene ends were 3 bases for V and 6 bases for J; bases not matched to a gene: 8. From germline, CDR1 is SSHAT and CDR2 FNYEAQ (reference sequence). CDR3 DNA sequence: TGTGCCAGCAGCTTTGATGATAGCGGGCGCGAGCAGTACTTC. Its translation is CASSFDDSGREQYF.

This clonotype was counted a few times. The chain carries TRBV7-2 and TRBJ2-3, with D tentatively TRBD1 (5 bases). This CDR3 is built from 15 residues. CDR1 is SGHTA, CDR2 FQGNSA, per germline. Trimming took 2 bases from V and 0 from J, leaving 9 bases between them. The CDR3 spells CASSLWTPSTDTQYF. CDR3 nucleotide sequence: TGTGCCAGCAGCTTATGGACACCGAGCACAGATACGCAGTATTTT.